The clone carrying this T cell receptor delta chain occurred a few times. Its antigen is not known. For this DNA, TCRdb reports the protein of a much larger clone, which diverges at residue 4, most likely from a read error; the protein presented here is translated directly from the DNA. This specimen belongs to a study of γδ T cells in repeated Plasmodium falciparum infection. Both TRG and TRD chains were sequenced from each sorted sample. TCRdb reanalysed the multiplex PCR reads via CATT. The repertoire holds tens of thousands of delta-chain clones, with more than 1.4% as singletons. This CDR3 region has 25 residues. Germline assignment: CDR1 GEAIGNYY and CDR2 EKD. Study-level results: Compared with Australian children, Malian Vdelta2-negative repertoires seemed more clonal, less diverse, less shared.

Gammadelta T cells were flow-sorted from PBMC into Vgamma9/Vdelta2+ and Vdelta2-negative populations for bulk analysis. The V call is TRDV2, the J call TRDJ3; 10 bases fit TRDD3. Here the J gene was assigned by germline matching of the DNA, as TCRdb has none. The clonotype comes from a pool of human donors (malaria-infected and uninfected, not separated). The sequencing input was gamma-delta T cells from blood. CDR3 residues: CACGTLIGGPTPLGDTSWDTRQMFF. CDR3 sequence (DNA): TGTGCCTGTGGCACCTTGATCGGAGGTCCTACTCCCTTGGGGGATACCTCCTGGGACACCCGACAGATGTTTTTC.